Detailed here is one T cell receptor (beta chain). This entry is derived from a study of blood T cell repertoires in COVID-19. Study overall: Spain, Italy and the United States supplied samples that represented acute and convalescent COVID-19. From T cells, B-cell-depleted T cells, or PBMCs came the material, which was cDNA or gDNA.

Per the authors' pipeline: Researchers report that nucleated cell counts were estimated from reference gene primer amplification. Method: immunoSEQ multiplex PCR; TCRdb's copy keeps in-frame clones and lacks some. The D gene and trimming were derived from the DNA, and the V and J assignments and clone size from that table. The sample consists of roughly 180,000 clones, about 88% of them appearing once. From germline, CDR1 is MNHEY and CDR2 SMNVEV (reference sequence). The CDR3 is made up of 15 amino acids. The V and J ends lost 4 bases and 6 bases respectively, with 16 bases between them. V and J are TRBV27 and TRBJ2-1; no reliable D call. This receptor was taken from a woman in her 30s with active or convalescent COVID-19. Input material: peripheral blood. CDR3 region: CASSSRILALNEQFF. The CDR3, as DNA: TGTGCCAGCAGTTCGAGGATCTTGGCTCTCAATGAGCAGTTCTTC.